This T cell receptor (beta chain) was profiled in a study of PD-1 blockade in classical Hodgkin lymphoma. Points on this clone: Its cognate antigen is unknown.

The repertoire was sequenced with immunoSEQ multiplex PCR; TCRdb's copy has only in-frame clones and lacks some. The data hold about 97,000 clones, with roughly 83% observed a single time. Study observations and caveats: Patients who began taking nivolumab under 1 year after ASCT were left out. Patients newly diagnosed and complete responders had comparable baseline diversity. Diminished baseline TCR diversity has been reported in newly diagnosed patients relative to healthy donors.

This CDR3 is 20 amino acids long. The ends lost 1 base at V and 4 bases at J; junction bases unmatched: 16. Germline lookup yields CDR1 SGHRS and CDR2 YFSETQ. All trial patients relapsed after autologous stem cell transplantation. The best responses consisted of complete response, partial response or progressive disease. The starting material was peripheral blood mononuclear cells (PBMCs), obtained at baseline. The origin of this receptor is a human donor with classical Hodgkin lymphoma. The rearrangement joins TRBV5-1 to TRBJ2-1, with 11 positions matching TRBD1. CDR3 loop: CASSLSVGTGGSLRYNEQFF. DNA for the CDR3: TGCGCCAGCAGCTTGTCTGTAGGGACAGGGGGGAGTTTAAGGTACAATGAGCAGTTCTTC. The entire variable domain, with the rest obtained from reference TRBV5-1 and TRBJ2-1, is as follows: KAGVTQTPRYLIKTRGQQVTLSCSPISGHRSVSWYQQTPGQGLQFLFEYFSETQRNKGNFPGRFSGRQFSNSRSEMNVSTLELGDSALYLCASSLSVGTGGSLRYNEQFFGPGTRLTVL.